The clone carrying this T cell receptor (beta chain) has more than one count but fewer than ten. Antigen: not known. At the Johns Hopkins FTIC core, DNA taken from cultured CD4+ T cells was sequenced by way of the Oncomine TCR Beta short-read assay. Genomic DNA was drawn out of CD4+ T cells grown in culture. MiXCR was run by TCRdb on the PCR reads, yielding one entry per CDR3 protein. The repertoire holds fewer than 15,000 distinct CDR3 sequences, with about half as singletons. The source of the sample is a study of vaccination and CD4 T cells after COVID-19. On the study more broadly: The convalescents were made up of six males and four females, two of whom were Hispanic. The post-COVID sampling time was a median roughly 100 days after diagnosis, ranging from 35 to 161.

This CDR3 is 17 amino acids long. In germline, CDR1 is MNHEY, CDR2 SMNVEV (reference sequence). V lost 4 bases and J lost 1; bases outside the gene matches: 8. Noted treatment: approximately 10-day PBMC culture with coronavirus spike peptide pools or control peptides (ViraFEST assay). For ViraFEST, peptide pools expanded antigen-specific T cells, after which the TCRs were sequenced. This clonotype originated in a human donor who had recovered from COVID-19. The chain couples TRBV27 to TRBJ2-2; TRBD1 matches 8 bases. Sample: CD4+ T cells from blood, cultured in vitro. CDR3 region: CASSSPGQVENTGELFF. The CDR3 DNA follows: TGTGCCAGCAGTTCCCCGGGACAGGTGGAGAACACCGGGGAGCTGTTTTTT.